A single sample gave rise to the 25 T cell receptor beta chains below, sequenced in a study of blood T cell repertoires in COVID-19. This table comes from immunoSEQ multiplex PCR, and its TCRdb copy is limited to in-frame clones, with some not included. The table lists about 58,000 clones, around 91% of them singletons. The source material was peripheral blood. Source of these receptors: a woman aged 55-69 years with active COVID-19.

V gene TRBV19 combines with J gene TRBJ1-5; D unclear. V lost 5 bases to trimming and J lost 1 base, with 15 bases between them. The CDR3 is 16 residues long. The germline V gene has CDR1 LNHDA and CDR2 SQIVND (reference sequence). The CDR3 DNA is TGTGCCAGTAGTTTCAGTCCTTCTCACAGCAATCAGCCCCAGCATTTT. Translation gives CASSFSPSHSNQPQHF. The full variable domain, rest sourced from reference TRBV19 and TRBJ1-5, is DGGITQSPKYLFRKEGQNVTLSCEQNLNHDAMYWYRQDPGQGLRLIYYSQIVNDFQKGDIAEGYSVSREKKESFPLTVTSAQKNPTAFYLCASSFSPSHSNQPQHFGDGTRLSIL.

The rearrangement joins TRBV6-2 or TRBV6-3 to TRBJ2-2, with 14 bases aligning to TRBD2. The CDR3 has 17 amino acids. V was pared by 5 bases and J by 1 base, with 3 bases of the junction left unmatched. The germline CDR1 and CDR2 sequences are MNHEY and SVGEGT. CDR3 protein: CASSRGTSGGNTGELFF. In nucleotides, the CDR3 is TGTGCCAGCAGTAGGGGGACTAGCGGGGGGAACACCGGGGAGCTGTTTTTT.

The chain uses TRBV5-1 and TRBJ1-4; D not resolved. The length of the CDR3 is 15 residues. Germline values: CDR1 SGHRS, CDR2 YFSETQ. Trimming took 2 bases from V and 4 from J, leaving 12 bases between them. CDR3 amino acids: CASSLSTEVNEKLFF. CDR3 DNA: TGCGCCAGCAGCTTAAGCACAGAAGTTAATGAAAAACTGTTTTTT.

This rearrangement joins TRBV19 to TRBJ2-3; D is perhaps TRBD2 (7 bases). The CDR3 extends over 17 amino acids. Trimming stripped 1 base from V and 6 bases from J, with 20 bases between. CDR1 is LNHDA, CDR2 SQIVND, per germline (reference sequence). CDR3 in amino acids: CASSIVYREGRVDTQYF. The CDR3 DNA reads TGTGCCAGTAGTATAGTTTACAGGGAGGGTCGTGTGGATACGCAGTATTTT. Using reference TRBV19 and TRBJ2-3 for the parts outside the CDR3, the full variable domain is DGGITQSPKYLFRKEGQNVTLSCEQNLNHDAMYWYRQDPGQGLRLIYYSQIVNDFQKGDIAEGYSVSREKKESFPLTVTSAQKNPTAFYLCASSIVYREGRVDTQYFGPGTRLTVL.

This rearrangement joins TRBV20-1 to TRBJ2-7, with D possibly matching TRBD2 (5 bases). Trimming pared 3 bases from V and 5 bases from J, leaving 8 bases between. This CDR3 contains 11 residues. Per the germline V gene, CDR1 is DFQATT and CDR2 is SNEGSKA (reference sequence). The CDR3 sequence: CSASHGDEQYF. The CDR3 DNA is TGCAGTGCTAGTCACGGGGACGAGCAGTACTTC.

The chain employs TRBV19 and TRBJ1-5, with D possibly being TRBD1 (6 bases). Looked up from germline, CDR1 is LNHDA and CDR2 is SQIVND (reference sequence). Deletions cut 1 base from V and 4 bases from J, with 14 bases between. This CDR3 spans 16 amino acids. CDR3 amino acids: CASSIGRGGPNQPQHF. DNA of the CDR3: TGTGCCAGTAGTATAGGACGGGGGGGCCCGAATCAGCCCCAGCATTTT.

V is TRBV27 and J is TRBJ2-1, with 10 bases matching TRBD2. The CDR3 has 16 amino acids. V was pared by 5 bases and J by 6 bases, with 10 bases of the junction left unmatched. Germline CDR1 reads MNHEY; CDR2 reads SMNVEV (reference sequence). The CDR3 sequence: CASSPVAGGGLNEQFF. CDR3 nucleotides: TGTGCCAGCAGTCCGGTAGCGGGGGGTGGCCTCAATGAGCAGTTCTTC.

J is TRBJ1-6 and V is TRBV5-1; possible D gene TRBD1, 6 bases. The CDR3 sequence is 16 residues long. Germline V gene sequence: CDR1 SGHRS, CDR2 YFSETQ. V was trimmed by 0 bases and J by 5 bases, leaving 12 bases between them. CDR3 nucleotides: TGCGCCAGCAGCTTGGGTCTGGACAGTCATAATTCACCCCTCCACTTT. Its protein is CASSLGLDSHNSPLHF.

V usage is TRBV7-2 and J usage is TRBJ2-1; 9 bases match TRBD1. Germline assignment: CDR1 SGHTA and CDR2 FQGNSA. The V and J ends lost 4 bases and 3 bases, in that order; junction bases with no gene match: 4. CDR3 length: 15 amino acids. CDR3 bases: TGTGCCAGCAGCTCCGGGACAGGGAACTACAATGAGCAGTTCTTC. It is translated as CASSSGTGNYNEQFF.

This chain connects TRBV30 to TRBJ1-2, with 10 bases fitting TRBD1. The V and J ends lost 2 bases and 6 bases, in that order; junction bases with no gene match: 9. Germline V gives CDR1 GTSNPN, CDR2 SVGIG (reference sequence). The CDR3 extends over 15 amino acids. CDR3 amino acids: CAWSQSRQGAHGYTF. The CDR3 region has the DNA TGTGCCTGGAGTCAATCCAGACAGGGGGCGCATGGCTACACCTTC.

The V gene is TRBV4-2, the J gene TRBJ2-7, with D perhaps matching TRBD2 (5 bases). The CDR3 runs 16 residues. Deletions cut 0 bases from V and 5 bases from J, with 17 bases between. CDR1 is LGHNA and CDR2 is YNFKEQ in the germline V gene. The CDR3 bases are TGTGCCAGCAGCCAAGATCTGGGCCGGGGAAGCCACGAGCAGTACTTC. Protein sequence: CASSQDLGRGSHEQYF.

The chain joins TRBV19 to TRBJ1-5; the D gene is possibly TRBD1 (5 bases). Germline lookup yields CDR1 LNHDA and CDR2 SQIVND (reference sequence). This CDR3 spans 16 amino acids. V was clipped by 5 bases and J by 1 base, with 15 bases between them. The CDR3 region has the DNA TGTGCCAGTAGTGAAGACGGGGAGGGGAGCAATCAGCCCCAGCATTTT. Its translation: CASSEDGEGSNQPQHF.

The rearrangement links TRBV3-1 (or the pseudogene TRBV3-2) to TRBJ1-5; D not certain. Germline lookup yields CDR1 LGHDT and CDR2 YNNKEL (reference sequence). Trimming cost V 1 base and J 6 bases, with 4 bases left between them. CDR3 length: 12 amino acids. The CDR3 sequence: CASSQGSQPQHF. The CDR3 coding sequence is TGTGCCAGCAGCCAAGGGAGTCAGCCCCAGCATTTT.

The chain is built from TRBV20-1 and TRBJ1-5; D remains ambiguous. CDR3 size: 11 residues. V lost 6 bases and J lost 5, with 8 bases in between. Germline V CDR1 and CDR2: DFQATT, SNEGSKA (reference sequence). CDR3 bases: TGCAGTGCGAACAGAGATCAGCCCCAGCATTTT. Translated: CSANRDQPQHF.

CDR3 residues: CASSDRGGPESTSGYTF. DNA for the CDR3: TGTGCCAGCAGTGATCGAGGGGGTCCGGAAAGTACTAGTGGCTACACCTTC. V gene TRBV6-1 combines with J gene TRBJ1-2; TRBD1 is a possible D gene (6 bases). The CDR3 length is 17 residues. The V end was cut by 3 bases, the J end by 7 bases, with 24 bases between. CDR1 MNHNS and CDR2 SASEGT come from the germline V gene.

The J gene is TRBJ2-6, the V gene TRBV6-5; D ambiguous. Germline CDR1 is MNHEY and CDR2 is SVGAGI. Trimming removed 3 bases from V and 0 bases from J, with 6 bases in between. This CDR3 region has 15 residues. Written as DNA, the CDR3 is TGTGCCAGCAGTTATCTTAGCTCTGGGGCCAACGTCCTGACTTTC. Protein: CASSYLSSGANVLTF.

The V call is TRBV6-6, the J call TRBJ1-4; 8 nucleotides match TRBD1. The V gene's germline CDR1 is MNHNY and CDR2 SVGAGI (reference sequence). The CDR3 consists of 14 residues. Germline trimming cut 4 bases from V and 8 bases from J; bases unmatched to any gene: 6. The CDR3 nucleotides read TGTGCCAGCAGTTCCCGGGACAGGCTGGAAAAACTGTTTTTT. This encodes CASSSRDRLEKLFF.

The J gene is TRBJ2-5, the V gene TRBV2; 7 bases line up with TRBD2. J was trimmed by 7 bases and V by 7 bases; bases with no gene match: 9. From germline, CDR1 is SNHLY and CDR2 FYNNEI. The CDR3 consists of 13 residues. CDR3 region: CASTRDPGGTQYF. The CDR3 DNA reads TGTGCCAGCACCCGGGACCCGGGAGGGACCCAGTACTTC.

This clone was counted once. The rearrangement joins TRBV6-5 to TRBJ2-7, with 8 bases matching TRBD2. V dropped 4 bases and J dropped 2; count of bases not matched to a gene: 4. CDR3 size: 14 residues. In germline, CDR1 is MNHEY, CDR2 SVGAGI. The CDR3 sequence is CASSLAGTTYEQYF. In nucleotides, the CDR3 is TGTGCCAGCAGTTTAGCGGGGACAACCTACGAGCAGTACTTC.

V is TRBV6-6 and J is TRBJ2-1; 10 bases match TRBD2. Germline values: CDR1 MNHNY, CDR2 SVGAGI (reference sequence). Losses at the gene ends were 5 bases for V and 10 bases for J; bases not matched to a gene: 5. This CDR3 is built from 13 residues. Here the CDR3 reads CASSRPGLAEQFF. The DNA of the CDR3 is TGTGCCAGCAGTCGTCCGGGACTAGCGGAGCAGTTCTTC.

The rearrangement uses TRBV12-5 and TRBJ1-3; D is ambiguous. V lost 6 bases and J 2 bases, leaving 20 bases between the germline ends. The CDR3 covers 17 residues. CDR1 LGHNT and CDR2 FRNRAP come from the germline V gene. The CDR3 DNA sequence: TGTGCTAGTGGCCAACGCCCCCTGGGAGAGCCTGGAAACACCATATATTTT. Encoded protein: CASGQRPLGEPGNTIYF.

The V and J genes are TRBV7-3 and TRBJ2-2; the match to TRBD1 covers 11 bases. Looked up from germline, CDR1 is SGHTA and CDR2 is FQGTGA. With V trimmed by 5 bases and J by 6 bases, 5 bases remained unmatched. The CDR3 is made up of 15 amino acids. The CDR3, as DNA: TGTGCCAGCAGCCCCCCGGGACAGGGGGCCGGGGAGCTGTTTTTT. Translation: CASSPPGQGAGELFF.

The V call is TRBV30, the J call TRBJ1-6, with TRBD1 identical over 9 bases. The ends lost 4 bases at V and 8 bases at J; junction bases unmatched: 3. Germline V gene sequence: CDR1 GTSNPN, CDR2 SVGIG (reference sequence). This CDR3 has 13 residues. The chain's CDR3 is CAWTRDRDSPLHF. The CDR3 DNA is TGTGCCTGGACCCGGGACAGGGATTCACCCCTCCACTTT.

The J gene is TRBJ1-2, the V gene TRBV19, with 7 bases fitting TRBD1. Germline V gene lookup returns CDR1 LNHDA and CDR2 SQIVND (reference sequence). The CDR3 runs to 15 residues. V shed 5 bases, J shed 4 bases, and the junction held 10 bases outside the gene matches. CDR3 in amino acids: CASSPEGARGYGYTF. For the CDR3, the DNA is TGTGCCAGTAGTCCGGAGGGGGCGCGAGGCTATGGCTACACCTTC.

The chain joins TRBV19 to TRBJ1-2; TRBD1 aligns across 9 bases. After removal of 0 bases from V and 7 bases from J, the junction contained 9 bases not matched to a gene. CDR1 LNHDA and CDR2 SQIVND come from the germline V gene (reference sequence). The CDR3 is 16 residues long. CDR3 sequence: CASSIEPGTGWIGYTF. The CDR3 nucleotides are TGTGCCAGTAGTATAGAGCCTGGGACAGGGTGGATTGGCTACACCTTC.